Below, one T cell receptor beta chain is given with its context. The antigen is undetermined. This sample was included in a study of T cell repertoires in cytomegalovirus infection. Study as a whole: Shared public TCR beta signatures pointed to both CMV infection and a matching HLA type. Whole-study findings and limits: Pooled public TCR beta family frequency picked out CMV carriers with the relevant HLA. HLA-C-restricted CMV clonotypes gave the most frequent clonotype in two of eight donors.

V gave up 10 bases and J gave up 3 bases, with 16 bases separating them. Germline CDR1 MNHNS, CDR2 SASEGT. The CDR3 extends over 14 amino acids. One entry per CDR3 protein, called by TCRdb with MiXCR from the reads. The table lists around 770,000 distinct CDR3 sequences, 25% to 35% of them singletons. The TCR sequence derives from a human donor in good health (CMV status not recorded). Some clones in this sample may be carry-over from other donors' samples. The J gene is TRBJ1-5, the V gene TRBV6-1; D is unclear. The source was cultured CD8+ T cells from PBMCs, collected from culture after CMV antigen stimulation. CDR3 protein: CAIKGWADNQPQHF. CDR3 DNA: TGTGCCATCAAAGGATGGGCTGACAATCAGCCCCAGCATTTT.